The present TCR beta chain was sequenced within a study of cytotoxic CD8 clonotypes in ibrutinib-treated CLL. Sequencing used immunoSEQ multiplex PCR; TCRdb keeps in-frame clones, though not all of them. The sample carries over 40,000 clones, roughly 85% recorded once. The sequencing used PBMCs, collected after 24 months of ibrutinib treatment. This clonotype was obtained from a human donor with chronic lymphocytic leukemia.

The CDR3 is CAISESKGGGQPQHF. CDR3 bases: TGTGCCATCAGTGAGTCCAAAGGGGGCGGACAGCCCCAGCATTTT. The V gene is TRBV10-3, the J gene TRBJ1-5; 7 nucleotides match TRBD1. V shed 0 bases and J 7 bases; nucleotides not matched to a gene: 6. From germline, CDR1 is ENHRY and CDR2 SYGVKD. The CDR3 spans 15 residues.